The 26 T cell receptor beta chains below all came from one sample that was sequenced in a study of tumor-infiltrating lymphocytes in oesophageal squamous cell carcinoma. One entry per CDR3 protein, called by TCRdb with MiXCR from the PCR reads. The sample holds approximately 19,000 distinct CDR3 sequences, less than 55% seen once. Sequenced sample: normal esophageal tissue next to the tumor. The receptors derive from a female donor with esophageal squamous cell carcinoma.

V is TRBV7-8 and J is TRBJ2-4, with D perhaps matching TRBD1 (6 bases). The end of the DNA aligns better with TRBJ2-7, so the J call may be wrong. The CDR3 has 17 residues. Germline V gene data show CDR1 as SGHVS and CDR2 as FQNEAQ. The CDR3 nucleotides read TGTGCCAGCAGCCACGCCCCGGACAGTCGAACGTCCTACGAGCAGTACTTC. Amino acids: CASSHAPDSRTSYEQYF.

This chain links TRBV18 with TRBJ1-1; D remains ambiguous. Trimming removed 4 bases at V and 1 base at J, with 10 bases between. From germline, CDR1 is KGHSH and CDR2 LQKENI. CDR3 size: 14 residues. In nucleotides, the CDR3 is TGTGCCAGCTCACTGCCGGGCCCGAACACTGAAGCTTTCTTT. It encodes CASSLPGPNTEAFF.

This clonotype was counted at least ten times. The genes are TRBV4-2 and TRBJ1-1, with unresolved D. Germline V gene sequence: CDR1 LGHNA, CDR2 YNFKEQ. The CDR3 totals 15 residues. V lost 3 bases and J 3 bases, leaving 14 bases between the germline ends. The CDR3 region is CASSHPDRVDTEAFF. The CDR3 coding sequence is TGTGCCAGCAGCCATCCCGACCGGGTAGACACTGAAGCTTTCTTT.

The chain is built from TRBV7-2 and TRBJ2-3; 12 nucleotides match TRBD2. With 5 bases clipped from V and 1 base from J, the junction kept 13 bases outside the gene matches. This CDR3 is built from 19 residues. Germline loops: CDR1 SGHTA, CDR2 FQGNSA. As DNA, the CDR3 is TGTGCCAGCAGCCCGGGGAAAGGGACTAGCGGGCGGGGCACAGATACGCAGTATTTT. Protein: CASSPGKGTSGRGTDTQYF.

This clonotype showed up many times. The CDR3 sequence: CASKDVANYQPYEQYF. CDR3 coding DNA: TGTGCCAGCAAGGATGTGGCTAATTACCAACCCTACGAGCAGTACTTC. The chain employs TRBV28 and TRBJ2-7; D uncertain. The V and J ends lost 7 bases and 2 bases respectively, with 21 bases between them. This CDR3 has 16 amino acids. Germline assignment: CDR1 MDHEN and CDR2 SYDVKM.

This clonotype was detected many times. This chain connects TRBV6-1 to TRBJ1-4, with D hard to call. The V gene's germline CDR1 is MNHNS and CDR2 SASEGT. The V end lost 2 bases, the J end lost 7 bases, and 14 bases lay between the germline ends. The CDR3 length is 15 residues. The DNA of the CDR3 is TGTGCCAGCAGTGAAATTCTGGGCGGCTTTGAAAAACTGTTTTTT. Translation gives CASSEILGGFEKLFF.

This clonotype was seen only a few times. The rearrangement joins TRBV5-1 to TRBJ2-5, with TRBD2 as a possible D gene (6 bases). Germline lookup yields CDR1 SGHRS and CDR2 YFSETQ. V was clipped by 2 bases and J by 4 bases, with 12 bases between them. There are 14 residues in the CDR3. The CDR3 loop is CASSFGGDGETQYF. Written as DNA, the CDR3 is TGCGCCAGCAGCTTTGGCGGGGACGGAGAGACCCAGTACTTC.

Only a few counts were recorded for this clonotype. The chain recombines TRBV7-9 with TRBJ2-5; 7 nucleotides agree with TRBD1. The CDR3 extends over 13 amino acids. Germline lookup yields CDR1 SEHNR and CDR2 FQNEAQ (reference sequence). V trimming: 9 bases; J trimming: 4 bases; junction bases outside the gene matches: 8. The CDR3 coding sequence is TGTGCCAGTAGACCCTCAGGGGGAGAGACCCAGTACTTC. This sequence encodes CASRPSGGETQYF. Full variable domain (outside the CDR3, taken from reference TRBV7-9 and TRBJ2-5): DTGVSQNPRHKITKRGQNVTFRCDPISEHNRLYWYRQTLGQGPEFLTYFQNEAQLEKSRLLSDRFSAERPKGSFSTLEIQRTEQGDSAMYLCASRPSGGETQYFGPGTRLLVL.

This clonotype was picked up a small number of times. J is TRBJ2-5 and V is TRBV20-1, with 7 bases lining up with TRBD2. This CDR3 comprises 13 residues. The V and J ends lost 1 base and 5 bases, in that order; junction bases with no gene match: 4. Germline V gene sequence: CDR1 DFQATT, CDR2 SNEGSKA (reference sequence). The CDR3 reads CSARGAGLETQYF. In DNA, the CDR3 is TGCAGTGCTAGAGGAGCGGGATTGGAGACCCAGTACTTC.

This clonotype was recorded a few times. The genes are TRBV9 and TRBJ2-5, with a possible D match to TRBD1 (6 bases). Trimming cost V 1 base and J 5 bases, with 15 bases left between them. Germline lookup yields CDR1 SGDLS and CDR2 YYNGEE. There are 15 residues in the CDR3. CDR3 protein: CASSVQQGDGETQYF. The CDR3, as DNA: TGTGCCAGCAGCGTACAACAGGGAGACGGGGAGACCCAGTACTTC.

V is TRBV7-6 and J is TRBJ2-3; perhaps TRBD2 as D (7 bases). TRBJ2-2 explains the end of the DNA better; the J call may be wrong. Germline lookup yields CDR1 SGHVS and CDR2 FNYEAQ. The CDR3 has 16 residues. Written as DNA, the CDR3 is TGTGCCAGCAGCGAAAACCGGGGGGCTCACACCGGGGAGCTGTTTTTT. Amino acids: CASSENRGAHTGELFF.

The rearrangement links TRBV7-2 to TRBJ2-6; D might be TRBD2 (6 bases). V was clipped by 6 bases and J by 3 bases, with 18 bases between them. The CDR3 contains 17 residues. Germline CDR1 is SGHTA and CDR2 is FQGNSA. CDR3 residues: CASRPPLTSSGANVLTF. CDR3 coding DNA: TGTGCCAGCAGGCCACCCCTGACTAGTAGTGGGGCCAACGTCCTGACTTTC.

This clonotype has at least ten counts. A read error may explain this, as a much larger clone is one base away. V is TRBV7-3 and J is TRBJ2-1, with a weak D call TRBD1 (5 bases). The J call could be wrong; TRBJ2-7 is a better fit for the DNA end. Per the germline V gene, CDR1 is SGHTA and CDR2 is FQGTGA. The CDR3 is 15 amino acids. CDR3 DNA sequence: TGTGCCAGCAGCTTAGGGGCGACCTCCTACAATGAGCAGTACTTC. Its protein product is CASSLGATSYNEQYF.

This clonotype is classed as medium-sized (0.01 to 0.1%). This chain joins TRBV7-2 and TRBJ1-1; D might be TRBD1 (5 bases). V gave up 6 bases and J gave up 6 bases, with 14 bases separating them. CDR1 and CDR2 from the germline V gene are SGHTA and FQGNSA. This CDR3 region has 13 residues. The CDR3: CASSLQGAAEAFF. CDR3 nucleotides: TGTGCCAGCAGTTTGCAGGGCGCGGCTGAAGCTTTCTTT.

The CDR3 region has the DNA TGTGCCAGCTCACAGAGCACAGATACGCAGTATTTT. Translation: CASSQSTDTQYF. The chain has TRBV18 and TRBJ2-3; D is unclear. This CDR3 contains 12 residues. Per germline, CDR1 KGHSH and CDR2 LQKENI. Trimming cost V 4 bases and J 0 bases, with 2 bases left between them.

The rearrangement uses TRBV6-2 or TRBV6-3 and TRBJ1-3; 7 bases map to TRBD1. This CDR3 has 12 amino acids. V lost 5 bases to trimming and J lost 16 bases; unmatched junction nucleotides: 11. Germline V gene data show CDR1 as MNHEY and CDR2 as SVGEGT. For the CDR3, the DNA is TGTGCCAGCAGTGAAGTGGTCGGGACAGTCTATTTT. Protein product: CASSEVVGTVYF.

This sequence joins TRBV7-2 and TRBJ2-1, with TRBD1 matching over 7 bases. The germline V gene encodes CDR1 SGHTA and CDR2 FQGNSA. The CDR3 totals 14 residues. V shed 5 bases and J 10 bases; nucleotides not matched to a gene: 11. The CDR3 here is CASSRDSLSYEQFF. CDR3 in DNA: TGTGCCAGCAGCCGGGACAGCCTCTCCTACGAGCAGTTCTTC.

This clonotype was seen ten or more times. The CDR3 loop reads CASSLDTESSYEQYF. The CDR3 coding sequence is TGCGCCAGCAGCTTGGACACGGAGAGCTCCTACGAGCAGTACTTC. The chain is built from TRBV5-1 and TRBJ2-7; D not certain. Germline V gene sequence: CDR1 SGHRS, CDR2 YFSETQ. The CDR3 extends over 15 amino acids. Trimming took off 0 bases at V and 0 bases at J, with 10 bases between the two ends.

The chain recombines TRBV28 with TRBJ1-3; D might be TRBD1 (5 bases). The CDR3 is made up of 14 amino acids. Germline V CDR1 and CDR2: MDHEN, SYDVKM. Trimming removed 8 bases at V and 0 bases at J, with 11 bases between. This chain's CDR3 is CASGGGSSGNTIYF. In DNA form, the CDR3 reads TGTGCCAGCGGGGGGGGAAGCTCTGGAAACACCATATATTTT. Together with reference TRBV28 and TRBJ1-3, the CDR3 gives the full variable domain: DVKVTQSSRYLVKRTGEKVFLECVQDMDHENMFWYRQDPGLGLRLIYFSYDVKMKEKGDIPEGYSVSREKKERFSLILESASTNQTSMYLCASGGGSSGNTIYFGEGSWLTVV.

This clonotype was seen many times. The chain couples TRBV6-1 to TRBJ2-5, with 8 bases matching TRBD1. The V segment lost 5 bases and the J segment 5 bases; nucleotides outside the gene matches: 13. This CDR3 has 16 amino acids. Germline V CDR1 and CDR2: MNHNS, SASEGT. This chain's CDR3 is CASSRGTGINVETQYF. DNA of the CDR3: TGTGCCAGCAGTCGGGGGACAGGAATCAACGTCGAGACCCAGTACTTC.

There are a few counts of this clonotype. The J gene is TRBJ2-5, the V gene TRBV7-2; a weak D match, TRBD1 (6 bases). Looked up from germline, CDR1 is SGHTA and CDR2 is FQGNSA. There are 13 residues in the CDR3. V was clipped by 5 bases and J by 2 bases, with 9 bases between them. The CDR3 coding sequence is TGTGCCAGCAGCGGACAGACACAAGAGACCCAGTACTTC. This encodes CASSGQTQETQYF.

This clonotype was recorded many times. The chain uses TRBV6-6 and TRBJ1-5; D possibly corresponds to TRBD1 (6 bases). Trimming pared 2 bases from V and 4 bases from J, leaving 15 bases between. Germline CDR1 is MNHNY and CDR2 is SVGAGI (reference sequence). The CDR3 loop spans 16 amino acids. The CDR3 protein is CASSYRGGFRNQPQHF. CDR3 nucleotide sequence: TGTGCCAGCAGTTACAGGGGGGGTTTTAGGAATCAGCCCCAGCATTTT.

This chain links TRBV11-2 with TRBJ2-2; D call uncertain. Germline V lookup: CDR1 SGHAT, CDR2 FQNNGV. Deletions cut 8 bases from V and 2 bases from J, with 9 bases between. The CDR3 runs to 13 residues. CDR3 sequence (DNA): TGTGCCAGCCCCGAAATAAACACCGGGGAGCTGTTTTTT. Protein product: CASPEINTGELFF. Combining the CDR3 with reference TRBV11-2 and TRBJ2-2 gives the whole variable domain EAGVAQSPRYKIIEKRQSVAFWCNPISGHATLYWYQQILGQGPKLLIQFQNNGVVDDSQLPKDRFSAERLKGVDSTLKIQPAKLEDSAVYLCASPEINTGELFFGEGSRLTVL.

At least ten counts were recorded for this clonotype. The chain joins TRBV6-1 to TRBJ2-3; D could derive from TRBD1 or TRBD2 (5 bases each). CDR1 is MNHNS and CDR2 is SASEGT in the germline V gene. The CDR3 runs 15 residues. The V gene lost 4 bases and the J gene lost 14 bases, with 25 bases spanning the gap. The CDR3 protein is CASSALTPGTGELYF. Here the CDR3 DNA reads TGTGCCAGCAGTGCCCTGACTCCCGGGACCGGGGAGCTGTATTTT.

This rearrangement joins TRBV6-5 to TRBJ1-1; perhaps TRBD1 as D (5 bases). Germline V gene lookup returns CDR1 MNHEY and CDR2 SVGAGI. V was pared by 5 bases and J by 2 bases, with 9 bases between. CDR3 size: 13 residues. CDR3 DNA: TGTGCCAGCAGTGTACGGGGCAACACTGAAGCTTTCTTT. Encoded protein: CASSVRGNTEAFF.

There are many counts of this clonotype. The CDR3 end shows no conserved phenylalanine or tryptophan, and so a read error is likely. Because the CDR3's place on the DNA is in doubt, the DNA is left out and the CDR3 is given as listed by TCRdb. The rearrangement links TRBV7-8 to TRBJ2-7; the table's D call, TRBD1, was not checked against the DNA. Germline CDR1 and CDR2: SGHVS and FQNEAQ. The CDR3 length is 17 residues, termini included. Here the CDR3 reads CASSQEGQGAGGYTFGS.